This passage covers 22 T cell receptor beta chains from one sample sequenced in a study of breast tumors, draining lymph nodes, adjacent tissues. Each CDR3 protein gets one entry after TCRdb re-called the multiplex PCR reads with MiXCR. Among about 130,000 distinct CDR3 sequences listed, 15% to 20% were seen once. Breast cancer patients provided tissue from their axillary draining lymph nodes. The sequenced material came from axillary lymph node tissue. Receptors originate from a female donor with breast cancer. Some clones in this sample may be carry-over from other donors' samples.

Details on this clonotype: This could be a read error, since a much larger clone is one nucleotide away. The chain is built from TRBV6-5 and TRBJ2-7, with a possible D match to TRBD2 (5 bases). The CDR3 is made up of 15 amino acids. V lost 5 bases, J lost 5 bases, and 19 bases lay in between. Looked up from germline, CDR1 is MNHEY and CDR2 is SVGAGI. CDR3 sequence: CASSPPGIRSHEQYF. CDR3 bases: TGTGCCAGCAGTCCCCCCGGGATCCGGTCCCACGAGCAGTACTTC.

Regarding this clonotype: With a much larger clone just one base away, this may be a read error. The conserved phenylalanine or tryptophan is not found at the CDR3 terminus, so this likely reflects a read error. V gene TRBV6-1 combines with J gene TRBJ1-5, with D unclear. The germline V and J ends were trimmed by 2 bases and 6 bases, with 17 bases remaining between them. Germline values: CDR1 MNHNS, CDR2 SASEGT. The CDR3 runs 16 residues. This CDR3 reads CASSEYEGRSGQPQHL. CDR3 coding DNA: TGTGCCAGCAGTGAATACGAGGGTCGGTCGGGTCAGCCCCAGCATCTT.

This clonotype was recorded at least ten times. The chain carries TRBV2 and TRBJ1-2, with D unclear. The germline gives CDR1 SNHLY, CDR2 FYNNEI. V lost 3 bases to trimming and J lost 3 bases, with 11 bases between them. The CDR3 contains 14 residues. The DNA for the CDR3 is TGTGCCAGCAGTGATGGGTTGTTCGACTATGGCTACACCTTC. Translation gives CASSDGLFDYGYTF.

This clonotype was counted at least ten times. The V and J genes are TRBV5-1 and TRBJ1-3; D not resolved. Trimming left V 4 bases short and J 2 bases short, with 10 bases between. Germline V gene lookup returns CDR1 SGHRS and CDR2 YFSETQ. The CDR3 is 14 amino acids. The CDR3 DNA sequence: TGCGCCAGCAGCCGGAGAGAACCTGGAAACACCATATATTTT. Protein product: CASSRREPGNTIYF.

This clonotype was seen ten or more times. The V gene is TRBV19, the J gene TRBJ2-2; tentatively, D is TRBD1 (6 bases). The germline V and J ends were trimmed by 8 bases and 8 bases, with 21 bases remaining between them. This CDR3 comprises 15 residues. Germline CDR1 LNHDA, CDR2 SQIVND (reference sequence). The DNA for the CDR3 is TGTGCCAGTTCAGACAGGTTAAGTTTAGCGGGGGAGCTGTTTTTT. This gives the protein CASSDRLSLAGELFF.

This clonotype was seen many times. The chain uses TRBV2 and TRBJ1-6; 9 nucleotides agree with TRBD1. V was pared by 7 bases and J by 5 bases, with 6 bases of the junction left unmatched. The CDR3 loop spans 15 amino acids. Germline assignment: CDR1 SNHLY and CDR2 FYNNEI. CDR3: CASKGTGNDNSPLHF. CDR3 DNA: TGTGCCAGCAAGGGGACAGGGAACGATAATTCACCCCTCCACTTT. The full variable domain, rest sourced from reference TRBV2 and TRBJ1-6, is EPEVTQTPSHQVTQMGQEVILRCVPISNHLYFYWYRQILGQKVEFLVSFYNNEISEKSEIFDDQFSVERPDGSNFTLKIRSTKLEDSAMYFCASKGTGNDNSPLHFGNGTRLTVT.

Points on this clonotype: Since a much larger clone is just one base distant, this may be a read error. The conserved phenylalanine or tryptophan normally closing the CDR3 is absent here, so this likely arose from a read error. The chain carries TRBV3-1 and TRBJ1-6; tentative D call: TRBD1 (5 bases). CDR1 and CDR2 from the germline V gene are LGHDT and YNNKEL (reference sequence). The CDR3 totals 14 residues. V was clipped by 5 bases and J by 7 bases, with 12 bases between them. CDR3 sequence reads: CASSTGGGNSPLHL. CDR3 DNA: TGTGCCAGCAGCACGGGGGGGGGAAATTCACCCCTCCACCTT.

This clonotype was seen ten or more times. This rearrangement joins TRBV3-1 to TRBJ2-5, with 7 bases aligning to TRBD2. The CDR3 is 13 residues long. V was clipped by 2 bases and J by 3 bases; unmatched bases: 0. Germline CDR1 and CDR2: LGHDT and YNNKEL (reference sequence). CDR3 in amino acids: CASSQLAEETQYF. The CDR3 nucleotides read TGTGCCAGCAGCCAACTAGCGGAAGAGACCCAGTACTTC.

This clonotype occurred many times. CDR3 protein: CASSAGSSQPQHF. CDR3 coding DNA: TGTGCCAGCAGTGCAGGGTCGAGTCAGCCCCAGCATTTT. This chain uses TRBV6-1 with TRBJ1-5; TRBD1 is a possible D gene (5 bases). CDR1 and CDR2 (germline): MNHNS, SASEGT. The CDR3 is made up of 13 amino acids. V lost 4 bases, J lost 6 bases, and 10 bases lay in between.

This clonotype was seen more than once but under ten times. This sequence joins TRBV20-1 and TRBJ2-1; D unclear. CDR1 and CDR2 (germline): DFQATT, SNEGSKA (reference sequence). Trimming removed 6 bases from V and 9 bases from J, with 21 bases in between. The CDR3 sequence is 14 residues long. The DNA of the CDR3 is TGCAGTGCCCGAAGACCCACAAATCGCGGTGAGCAGTTCTTC. Its protein product is CSARRPTNRGEQFF.

This clonotype has a count of ten or more. The chain joins TRBV14 to TRBJ2-5, with unresolved D. This CDR3 has 14 amino acids. Trimming took 1 base from V and 4 from J, leaving 10 bases between them. Germline assignment: CDR1 SGHDN and CDR2 FVKESK. Written as DNA, the CDR3 is TGTGCCAGCAGCCAAGTAGAGACCCCAGAGACCCAGTACTTC. Protein sequence: CASSQVETPETQYF.

At least ten counts were recorded for this clonotype. The CDR3 DNA is TGTGCCAGTACAAAATCGGGACAGGCTAATGAAAAACTGTTTTTT. Translation gives CASTKSGQANEKLFF. The genes are TRBV19 and TRBJ1-4, with 8 bases that match TRBD1. V shed 7 bases and J 3 bases; nucleotides not matched to a gene: 7. The CDR3 length is 15 residues. CDR1 is LNHDA and CDR2 is SQIVND in the germline V gene (reference sequence).

The chain employs TRBV7-9 and TRBJ2-5; tentatively, D is TRBD1 or TRBD2 (6 bases each). Trimming stripped 3 bases from V and 4 bases from J, with 12 bases between. Germline-derived CDR1 and CDR2 are SEHNR and FQNEAQ (reference sequence). CDR3 length: 14 residues. The CDR3 nucleotides read TGTGCCAGCAGCTTGTACGGGGGCGGAGAGACCCAGTACTTC. Protein: CASSLYGGGETQYF.

This chain links TRBV19 with TRBJ1-2; D perhaps matches TRBD1 (6 bases). Looked up from germline, CDR1 is LNHDA and CDR2 is SQIVND (reference sequence). V lost 6 bases and J 3 bases, leaving 14 bases between the germline ends. The CDR3 length is 14 residues. The DNA of the CDR3 is TGTGCCAGTAGATCAGGGGAGGACTACTATGGCTACACCTTC. This encodes CASRSGEDYYGYTF.

This clonotype has a count of ten or more. This chain connects TRBV3-1 to TRBJ1-2; D not resolved. The V end was cut by 5 bases, the J end by 8 bases, with 15 bases between. Germline CDR1 reads LGHDT; CDR2 reads YNNKEL (reference sequence). CDR3 length: 13 residues. The CDR3 reads CASSLRTGEGYTF. For the CDR3, the DNA is TGTGCCAGCAGCTTACGGACCGGGGAGGGCTACACCTTC.

The sample holds many counts of this clonotype. The V and J genes are TRBV4-1 and TRBJ2-1; TRBD1 matches 8 bases. The J segment lost 1 base and the V segment lost 4 bases, leaving 3 bases of the junction unmatched. This CDR3 has 15 amino acids. CDR1 and CDR2 (germline): MGHRA, YSYEKL. CDR3 residues: CASSRQGISYNEQFF. The CDR3, as DNA: TGCGCCAGCAGCCGACAGGGGATATCCTACAATGAGCAGTTCTTC.

As regards this clonotype: The CDR3 does not close with the conserved phenylalanine or tryptophan, likely indicating a read error. The chain recombines TRBV27 with TRBJ2-1; 10 bases are shared with TRBD2. Trimming at V came to 6 bases and at J to 4 bases, leaving 3 bases not matched to a gene. From germline, CDR1 is MNHEY and CDR2 SMNVEV (reference sequence). This CDR3 spans 14 amino acids. The CDR3 DNA is TGTGCCAGCAGACTAGCGGGGCGATACAATGAGCAGTTCCTC. As protein: CASRLAGRYNEQFL.

Many counts were recorded for this clonotype. The V gene is TRBV7-6, the J gene TRBJ2-5, with a tentative D call TRBD2 (6 bases). The CDR3 spans 13 residues. Between the trimmed V and J ends, which lost 1 base and 6 bases, there was a span of 9 bases. Germline-derived CDR1 and CDR2 are SGHVS and FNYEAQ. CDR3 nucleotides: TGTGCCAGCAGCTTAGGGGGCGGGAAGACCCAGTACTTC. It is translated as CASSLGGGKTQYF.

This clonotype was seen repeatedly, ten times or more. The rearrangement links TRBV4-1 to TRBJ1-5, with D tentatively TRBD1 (5 bases). The germline gives CDR1 MGHRA, CDR2 YSYEKL. The CDR3 runs 16 residues. V was cut by 0 bases and J by 0 bases, with 9 bases left in between. The CDR3 sequence is CASSQDRGYSNQPQHF. The DNA of the CDR3 is TGCGCCAGCAGCCAAGATCGGGGCTATAGCAATCAGCCCCAGCATTTT.

This clonotype showed up many times. The chain carries TRBV6-5 and TRBJ2-3, with 9 positions matching TRBD2. V dropped 4 bases and J dropped 2; count of bases not matched to a gene: 4. In germline, CDR1 is MNHEY, CDR2 SVGAGI. This CDR3 has 15 amino acids. Here the CDR3 reads CASSSTSGLTDTQYF. For the CDR3, the DNA is TGTGCCAGCAGTTCGACTAGCGGCCTCACAGATACGCAGTATTTT.

Many counts were recorded for this clonotype. The chain couples TRBV20-1 to TRBJ2-5, with D possibly TRBD1 on 6 matching bases. This CDR3 is built from 12 residues. V lost 5 bases to trimming and J lost 5 bases, with 12 bases between them. The germline CDR1 and CDR2 sequences are DFQATT and SNEGSKA (reference sequence). The CDR3 loop is CSAEQGWETQYF. Written as DNA, the CDR3 is TGCAGTGCTGAACAGGGTTGGGAGACCCAGTACTTC.

Many counts were recorded for this clonotype. The chain has TRBV3-1 and TRBJ2-1; TRBD2 agrees at 9 bases. CDR1 is LGHDT, CDR2 YNNKEL, per germline (reference sequence). The ends lost 6 bases at V and 4 bases at J; junction bases unmatched: 7. The CDR3 loop spans 15 amino acids. The CDR3 DNA sequence: TGTGCCAGCAGTCTAGCGGGGCGGTCATACAATGAGCAGTTCTTC. Translated, it gives CASSLAGRSYNEQFF.